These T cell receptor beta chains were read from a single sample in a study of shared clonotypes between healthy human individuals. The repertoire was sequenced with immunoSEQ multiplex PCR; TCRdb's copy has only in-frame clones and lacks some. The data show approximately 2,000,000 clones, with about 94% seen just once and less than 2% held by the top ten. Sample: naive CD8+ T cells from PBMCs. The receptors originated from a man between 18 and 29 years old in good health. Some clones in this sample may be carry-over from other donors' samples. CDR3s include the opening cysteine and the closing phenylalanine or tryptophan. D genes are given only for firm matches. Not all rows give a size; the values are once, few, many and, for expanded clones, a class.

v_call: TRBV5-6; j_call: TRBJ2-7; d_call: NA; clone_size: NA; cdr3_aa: CASRAQGTEQYF; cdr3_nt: TGTGCCAGCAGGGCACAGGGTACCGAGCAGTACTTC
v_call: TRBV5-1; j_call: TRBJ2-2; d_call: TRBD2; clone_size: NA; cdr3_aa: CASSSKVAGVNGELFF; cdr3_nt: TGCGCCAGCAGCTCTAAAGTAGCGGGAGTAAACGGGGAGCTGTTTTTT
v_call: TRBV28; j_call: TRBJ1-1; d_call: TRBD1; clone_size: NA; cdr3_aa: CASSLDRALNTEAFF; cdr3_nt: TGTGCCAGCAGCTTAGACAGGGCTCTGAACACTGAAGCTTTCTTT
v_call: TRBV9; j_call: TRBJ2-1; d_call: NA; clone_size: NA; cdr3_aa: CASSGLDRDRRGEQFF; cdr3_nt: TGTGCCAGCAGCGGACTAGACCGGGACAGAAGGGGGGAGCAGTTCTTC
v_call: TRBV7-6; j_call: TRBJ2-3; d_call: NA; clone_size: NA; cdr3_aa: CASSDRPRGGDTQYF; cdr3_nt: TGTGCCAGCAGCGACCGGCCCCGGGGCGGAGATACGCAGTATTTT
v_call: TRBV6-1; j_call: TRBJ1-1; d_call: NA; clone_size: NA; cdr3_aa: CASNTSPVINTEAFF; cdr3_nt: TGTGCCAGCAACACCTCACCGGTTATCAACACTGAAGCTTTCTTT
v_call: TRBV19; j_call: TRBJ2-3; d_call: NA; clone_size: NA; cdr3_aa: CASSNRDSHTDTQYF; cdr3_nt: TGTGCCAGTAGTAACCGGGACTCCCACACAGATACGCAGTATTTT
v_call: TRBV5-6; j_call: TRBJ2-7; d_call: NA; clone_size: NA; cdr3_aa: CASSWGVGTYEQYF; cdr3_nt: TGTGCCAGCAGCTGGGGCGTGGGAACCTACGAGCAGTACTTC
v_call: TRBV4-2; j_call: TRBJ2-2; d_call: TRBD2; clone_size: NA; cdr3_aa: CASSQGTGTTNTGELFF; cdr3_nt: TGTGCCAGCAGCCAAGGAACCGGGACTACAAACACCGGGGAGCTGTTTTTT
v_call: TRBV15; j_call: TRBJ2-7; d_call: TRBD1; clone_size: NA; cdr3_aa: CATSRDSFGQGDSYEQYF; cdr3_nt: TGTGCCACCAGCAGAGATTCCTTCGGACAGGGGGACTCCTACGAGCAGTACTTC
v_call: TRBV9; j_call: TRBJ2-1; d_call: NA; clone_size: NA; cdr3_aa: CASSVVRGGGEQFF; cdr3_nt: TGTGCCAGCAGCGTAGTCAGGGGAGGAGGTGAGCAGTTCTTC
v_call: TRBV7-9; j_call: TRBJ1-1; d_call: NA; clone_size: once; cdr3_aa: CASSPSGRPFTEAFF; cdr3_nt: TGTGCCAGCAGCCCTAGCGGCAGGCCGTTCACTGAAGCTTTCTTT
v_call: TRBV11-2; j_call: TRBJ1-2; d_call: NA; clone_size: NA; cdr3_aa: CASSLGTGGYTF; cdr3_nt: TGTGCCAGCAGCTTAGGAACGGGTGGCTACACCTTC
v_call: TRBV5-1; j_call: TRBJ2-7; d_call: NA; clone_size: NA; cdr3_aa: CASRDAWGLDEQYF; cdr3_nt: TGCGCCAGCCGGGACGCGTGGGGACTGGACGAGCAGTACTTC
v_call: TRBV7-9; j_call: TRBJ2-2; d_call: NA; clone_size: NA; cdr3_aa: CALGSGPGELFF; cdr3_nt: TGTGCCCTAGGGTCAGGGCCCGGGGAGCTGTTTTTT
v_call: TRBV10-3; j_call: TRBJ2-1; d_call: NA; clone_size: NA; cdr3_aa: CAISEKGPGNEQFF; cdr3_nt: TGTGCCATCAGTGAAAAGGGCCCAGGCAATGAGCAGTTCTTC
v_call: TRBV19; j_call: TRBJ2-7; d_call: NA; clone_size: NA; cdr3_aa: CASSILGAGTYEQYF; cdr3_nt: TGTGCCAGTAGTATACTAGGGGCAGGGACCTACGAGCAGTACTTC
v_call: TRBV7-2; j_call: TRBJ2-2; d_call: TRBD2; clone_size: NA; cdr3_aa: CASSSRSGRAAGELFF; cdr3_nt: TGTGCCAGCAGCTCACGTAGCGGGAGGGCCGCCGGGGAGCTGTTTTTT
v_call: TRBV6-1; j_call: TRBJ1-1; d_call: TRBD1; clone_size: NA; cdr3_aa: CASGQGSTEAFF; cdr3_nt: TGTGCCAGCGGACAGGGGAGCACTGAAGCTTTCTTT
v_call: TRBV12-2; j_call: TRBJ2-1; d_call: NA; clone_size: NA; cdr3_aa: CASRPRPSNDEQFF; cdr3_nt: TGTGCAAGTCGCCCTCGACCGAGCAACGATGAGCAGTTCTTC